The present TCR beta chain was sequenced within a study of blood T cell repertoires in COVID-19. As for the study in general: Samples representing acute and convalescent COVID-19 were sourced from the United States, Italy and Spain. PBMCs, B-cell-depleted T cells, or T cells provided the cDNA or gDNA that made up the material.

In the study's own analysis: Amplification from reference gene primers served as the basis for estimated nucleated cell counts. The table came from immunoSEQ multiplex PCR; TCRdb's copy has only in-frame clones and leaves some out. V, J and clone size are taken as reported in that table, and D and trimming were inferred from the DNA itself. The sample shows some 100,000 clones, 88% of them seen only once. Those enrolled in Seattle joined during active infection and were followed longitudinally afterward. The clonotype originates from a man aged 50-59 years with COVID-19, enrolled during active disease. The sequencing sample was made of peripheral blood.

The CDR3 DNA reads TGTGCCAGCAGCTCCCAGGGAGCGGGAACTAATGAAAAACTGTTTTTT. Residues: CASSSQGAGTNEKLFF. The genes are TRBV6-6 and TRBJ1-4, with D maybe TRBD1 (5 bases). The CDR3 covers 16 residues. The germline V gene has CDR1 MNHNY and CDR2 SVGAGI (reference sequence). V was cut by 6 bases and J by 1 base, with 15 bases left in between.